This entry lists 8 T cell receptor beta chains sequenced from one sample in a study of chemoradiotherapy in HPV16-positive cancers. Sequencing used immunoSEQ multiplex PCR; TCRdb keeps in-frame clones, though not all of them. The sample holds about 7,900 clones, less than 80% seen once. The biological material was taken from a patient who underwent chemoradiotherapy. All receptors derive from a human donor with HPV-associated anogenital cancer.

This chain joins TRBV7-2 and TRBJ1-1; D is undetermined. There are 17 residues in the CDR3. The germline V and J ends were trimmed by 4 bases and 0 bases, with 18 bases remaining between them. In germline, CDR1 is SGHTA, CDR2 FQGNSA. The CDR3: CASSSPPGQPMNTEAFF. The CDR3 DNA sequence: TGTGCCAGCAGCTCCCCCCCAGGTCAGCCCATGAACACTGAAGCTTTCTTT. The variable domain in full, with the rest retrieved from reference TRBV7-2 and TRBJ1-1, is GAGVSQSPSNKVTEKGKDVELRCDPISGHTALYWYRQSLGQGLEFLIYFQGNSAPDKSGLPSDRFSAERTGGSVSTLTIQRTQQEDSAVYLCASSSPPGQPMNTEAFFGQGTRLTVV.

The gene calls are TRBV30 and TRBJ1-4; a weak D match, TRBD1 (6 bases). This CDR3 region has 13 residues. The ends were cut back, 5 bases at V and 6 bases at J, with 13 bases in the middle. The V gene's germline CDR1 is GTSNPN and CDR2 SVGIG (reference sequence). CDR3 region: CAWRGQSHEKLFF. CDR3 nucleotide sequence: TGTGCCTGGCGAGGACAGTCCCATGAAAAACTGTTTTTT.

The CDR3 DNA is TGCGCCAGCAGCCAAGAGCCCGGTCCCAGATCTTATACGCAGTATTTT. This translates into CASSQEPGPRSYTQYF. This rearrangement joins TRBV4-3 to TRBJ2-3; D is uncertain. CDR1 and CDR2 (germline): LGHNA, YSLEER. Between the trimmed V and J ends, which lost 0 bases and 7 bases, there was a span of 17 bases. This CDR3 comprises 16 residues.

CDR3 sequence reads: CASSLEGGKRADTQYF. The DNA of the CDR3 is TGTGCCAGCAGCTTAGAAGGAGGGAAGAGGGCAGATACGCAGTATTTT. The chain couples TRBV7-9 to TRBJ2-3; possibly TRBD2 for D (6 bases). This CDR3 contains 16 residues. Germline assignment: CDR1 SEHNR and CDR2 FQNEAQ (reference sequence). Trimming removed 1 base from V and 4 bases from J, with 15 bases in between.

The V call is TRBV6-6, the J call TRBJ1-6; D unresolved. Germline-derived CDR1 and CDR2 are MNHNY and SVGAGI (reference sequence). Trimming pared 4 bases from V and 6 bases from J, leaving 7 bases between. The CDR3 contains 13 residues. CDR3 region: CASSLSANSPLHF. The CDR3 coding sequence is TGTGCCAGCAGTTTATCAGCTAATTCACCCCTCCACTTT.

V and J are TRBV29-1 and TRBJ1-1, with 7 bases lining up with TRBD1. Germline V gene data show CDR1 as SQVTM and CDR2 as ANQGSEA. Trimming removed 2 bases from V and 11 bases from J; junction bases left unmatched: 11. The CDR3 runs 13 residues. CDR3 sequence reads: CSVEKPGRGTAFF. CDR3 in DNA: TGCAGCGTTGAAAAACCCGGCAGGGGGACGGCTTTCTTT.

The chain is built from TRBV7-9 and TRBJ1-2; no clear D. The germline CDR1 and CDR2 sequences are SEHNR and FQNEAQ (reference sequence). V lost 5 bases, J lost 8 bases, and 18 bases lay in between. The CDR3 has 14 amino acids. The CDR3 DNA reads TGTGCCAGCAGCCCCCTGGGCTGGGAGGGAGGCTACACCTTC. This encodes CASSPLGWEGGYTF.

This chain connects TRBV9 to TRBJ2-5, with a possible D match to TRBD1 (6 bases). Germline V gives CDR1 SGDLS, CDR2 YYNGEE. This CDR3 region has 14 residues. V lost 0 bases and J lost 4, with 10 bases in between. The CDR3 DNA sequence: TGTGCCAGCAGCGTAGGGGGGCAGGGAGAGACCCAGTACTTC. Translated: CASSVGGQGETQYF.